This T cell receptor (beta chain) was identified during a study of T-cell reconstitution after alpha-beta-depleted transplantation in children. The TCRbeta library was prepared with unique molecular identifiers. MiXCR, applied by TCRdb to the PCR reads, yields one record per CDR3 protein. Counted here are approximately 390,000 distinct CDR3 sequences, about 11% occurring once; the ten biggest clones make up roughly 5.1%. J lost 6 bases, V lost 4 bases, and 6 bases had no gene match. The CDR3 runs to 12 residues. Per the germline V gene, CDR1 is SQVTM and CDR2 is ANQGSEA. The source material was PBMCs from the stem cell graft donor, sampled from the stem cell graft. V usage is TRBV29-1 and J usage is TRBJ2-7, with 7 nucleotides matching TRBD2. The receptor comes from a human donor who donated a stem cell graft to a child with acute myeloid leukemia. CDR3 amino acids: CSVAGGRTEQYF. The CDR3 nucleotides read TGCAGCGTTGCGGGCGGGAGAACCGAGCAGTACTTC.